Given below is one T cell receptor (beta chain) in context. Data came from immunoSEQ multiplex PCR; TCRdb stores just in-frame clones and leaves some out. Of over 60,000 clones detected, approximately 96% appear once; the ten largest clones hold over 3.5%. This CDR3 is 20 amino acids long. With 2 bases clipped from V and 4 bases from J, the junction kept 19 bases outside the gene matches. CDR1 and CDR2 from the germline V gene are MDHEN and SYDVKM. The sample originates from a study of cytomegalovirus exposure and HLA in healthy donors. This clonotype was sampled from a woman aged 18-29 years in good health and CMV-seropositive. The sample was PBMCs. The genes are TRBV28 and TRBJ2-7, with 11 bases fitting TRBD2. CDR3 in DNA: TGTGCCAGCAGTTTACCCCACCCCCTTAGCGGGAGGGCCGTTGGGTACGAGCAGTACTTC. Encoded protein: CASSLPHPLSGRAVGYEQYF.